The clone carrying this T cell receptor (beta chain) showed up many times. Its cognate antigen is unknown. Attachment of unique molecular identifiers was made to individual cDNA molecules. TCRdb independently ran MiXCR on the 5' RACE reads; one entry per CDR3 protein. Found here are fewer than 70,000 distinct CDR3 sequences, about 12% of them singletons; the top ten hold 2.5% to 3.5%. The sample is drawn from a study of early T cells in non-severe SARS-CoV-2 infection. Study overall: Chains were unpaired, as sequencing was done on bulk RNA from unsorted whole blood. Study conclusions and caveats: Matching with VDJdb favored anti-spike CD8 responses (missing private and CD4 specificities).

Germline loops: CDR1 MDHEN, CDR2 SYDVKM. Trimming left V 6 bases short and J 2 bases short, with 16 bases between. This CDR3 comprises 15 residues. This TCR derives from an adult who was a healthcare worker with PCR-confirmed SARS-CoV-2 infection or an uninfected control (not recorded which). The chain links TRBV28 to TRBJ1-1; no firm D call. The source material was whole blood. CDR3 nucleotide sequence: TGTGCCAGCAGCGCCTCCGCGGGTACTAACACTGAAGCTTTCTTT. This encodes CASSASAGTNTEAFF.